The 25 T cell receptor beta chains presented below share a single source sample, sequenced in a study of T cell responses to AZD1222 COVID-19 vaccine. Generated by immunoSEQ multiplex PCR, the TCRdb table keeps only in-frame clones and is missing some. The sample consists of 120,000 or so clones, approximately 87% of them appearing once. The sequences come from peripheral blood, collected on day 0 of AZD1222 vaccination. The receptors come from an adult in good health.

The gene calls are TRBV11-2 and TRBJ1-5; unclear D gene. The V gene lost 4 bases and the J gene lost 5 bases, with 18 bases spanning the gap. The CDR3 loop spans 16 amino acids. Germline V lookup: CDR1 SGHAT, CDR2 FQNNGV. DNA for the CDR3: TGTGCCAGCAGCTCAACCGCCGCCCGTACCCATCAGCCCCAGCATTTT. Amino acids: CASSSTAARTHQPQHF.

The genes are TRBV27 and TRBJ2-5, with D perhaps TRBD1 (5 bases). Germline values: CDR1 MNHEY, CDR2 SMNVEV (reference sequence). V was shortened by 5 bases and J by 7 bases, with 14 bases between the two germline ends. There are 13 residues in the CDR3. As DNA, the CDR3 is TGTGCCAGCAGTCCCTTCCCTCAGGGGACCCAGTACTTC. It is translated as CASSPFPQGTQYF.

The chain joins TRBV19 to TRBJ1-1, with 7 bases identical to TRBD1. The V gene end was trimmed by 4 bases and the J gene end by 2 bases; junction bases not matched to a gene: 4. CDR1 and CDR2 from the germline V gene are LNHDA and SQIVND (reference sequence). The length of the CDR3 is 14 residues. The CDR3 DNA is TGTGCCAGTAGTACCCGGACAGGAAACACTGAAGCTTTCTTT. This sequence encodes CASSTRTGNTEAFF.

The chain joins TRBV11-2 to TRBJ2-2, with 7 nucleotides matching TRBD1. This CDR3 has 15 amino acids. Germline V gene data show CDR1 as SGHAT and CDR2 as FQNNGV. V shed 1 base, J shed 2 bases, and the junction held 1 base outside the gene matches. CDR3 region: CASSLGQGNTGELFF. CDR3 DNA sequence: TGTGCCAGCAGCTTAGGACAGGGCAACACCGGGGAGCTGTTTTTT.

The chain joins TRBV11-1 to TRBJ2-1; D is ambiguous. Germline V gene sequence: CDR1 SGHAT, CDR2 FQDESV (reference sequence). The CDR3 length is 11 residues. V was shortened by 1 base and J by 9 bases, with 4 bases between the two germline ends. The CDR3 is CASSLEGEQFF. The CDR3 nucleotides read TGTGCCAGCAGCTTAGAGGGTGAGCAGTTCTTC.

This clone was recorded a few times. The gene calls are TRBV30 and TRBJ2-7, with TRBD1 matching over 8 bases. Germline V gene sequence: CDR1 GTSNPN, CDR2 SVGIG (reference sequence). There are 15 residues in the CDR3. V was clipped by 4 bases and J by 6 bases; unmatched bases: 14. This CDR3 reads CAWKTGQGAQGEQYF. CDR3 nucleotide sequence: TGTGCCTGGAAGACCGGGCAGGGGGCGCAAGGCGAGCAGTACTTC.

The chain employs TRBV2 and TRBJ2-5; possibly TRBD1 or TRBD2 for D (5 bases each). The CDR3 consists of 15 residues. V shed 5 bases and J shed 5 bases, with 18 bases lying between them. Germline CDR1 is SNHLY and CDR2 is FYNNEI. This CDR3 is CASSPDGTSMETQYF. In DNA, the CDR3 is TGTGCCAGCAGTCCGGACGGGACGTCTATGGAGACCCAGTACTTC.

The chain has TRBV7-2 and TRBJ2-2, with D uncertain. There are 13 residues in the CDR3. CDR1 and CDR2 (germline): SGHTA, FQGNSA. V was cut by 5 bases and J by 5 bases, with 9 bases left in between. CDR3 sequence (DNA): TGTGCCAGCAGCCTAGAATTGACCGGGGAGCTGTTTTTT. Its protein product is CASSLELTGELFF.

J is TRBJ2-5 and V is TRBV5-1; the D is unclear. The CDR3 covers 15 residues. V dropped 0 bases and J dropped 5 bases, with 14 bases sitting between them. The V gene's germline CDR1 is SGHRS and CDR2 YFSETQ. CDR3: CASSLDVARPETQYF. CDR3 in DNA: TGCGCCAGCAGCTTGGACGTTGCCAGGCCGGAGACCCAGTACTTC.

The rearrangement links TRBV5-1 to TRBJ1-2; D ambiguous. V shed 4 bases and J shed 3 bases, with 19 bases lying between them. CDR1 and CDR2 from the germline V gene are SGHRS and YFSETQ. The CDR3 sequence is 16 residues long. The CDR3 DNA follows: TGCGCCAGCAGCCCCAGGACTCGGTCGGACCACTATGGCTACACCTTC. This encodes CASSPRTRSDHYGYTF. Looking up the rest from reference TRBV5-1 and TRBJ1-2 gives the full variable domain: KAGVTQTPRYLIKTRGQQVTLSCSPISGHRSVSWYQQTPGQGLQFLFEYFSETQRNKGNFPGRFSGRQFSNSRSEMNVSTLELGDSALYLCASSPRTRSDHYGYTFGSGTRLTVV.

The chain recombines TRBV30 with TRBJ2-7, with D possibly being TRBD1 (5 bases). Germline V gives CDR1 GTSNPN, CDR2 SVGIG (reference sequence). Trimming removed 3 bases from V and 6 bases from J, with 18 bases in between. There are 14 residues in the CDR3. The CDR3 bases are TGTGCCTGGAGCCAGGGTGTACCGCCGGCCGAGCAGTACTTC. Translation gives CAWSQGVPPAEQYF. The full variable domain, rest sourced from reference TRBV30 and TRBJ2-7, is SQTIHQWPATLVQPVGSPLSLECTVEGTSNPNLYWYRQAAGRGLQLLFYSVGIGQISSEVPQNLSASRPQDRQFILSSKKLLLSDSGFYLCAWSQGVPPAEQYFGPGTRLTVT.

Points on this clone: This specimen includes other DNA sequences encoding the same CDR3. DNA for the CDR3: TGCGCCAGCAGCCAAGTCGGGACAGATACGCAGTATTTT. Its translation is CASSQVGTDTQYF. The chain combines TRBV4-1 with TRBJ2-3; D gene uncertain. The CDR3 totals 13 residues. CDR1 is MGHRA, CDR2 YSYEKL, per germline. The ends were cut back, 1 base at V and 3 bases at J, with 5 bases in the middle.

V gene TRBV4-3 combines with J gene TRBJ2-7, with 7 bases lining up with TRBD2. The CDR3 extends over 13 amino acids. Trimming took 1 base from V and 7 from J; bases not matched to a gene: 4. Germline V gene lookup returns CDR1 LGHNA and CDR2 YSLEER. The CDR3 spells CASSQVVGGEQYF. DNA for the CDR3: TGCGCCAGCAGCCAAGTGGTGGGAGGGGAGCAGTACTTC.

V and J are TRBV5-4 and TRBJ2-3; D is undetermined. The CDR3 runs 12 residues. Germline V lookup: CDR1 SGHNT, CDR2 YYREEE (reference sequence). V was shortened by 6 bases and J by 7 bases, with 12 bases between the two germline ends. CDR3 protein: CASTPDGNTQYF. CDR3 nucleotide sequence: TGTGCCAGCACCCCGGACGGAAATACGCAGTATTTT.

The chain combines TRBV19 with TRBJ2-1, with TRBD2 as a possible D gene (6 bases). V dropped 7 bases and J dropped 7 bases, with 14 bases sitting between them. The CDR3 runs 13 residues. The germline gives CDR1 LNHDA, CDR2 SQIVND (reference sequence). CDR3 sequence reads: CASKGPGVNEQFF. CDR3 coding DNA: TGTGCCAGTAAAGGTCCGGGGGTGAATGAGCAGTTCTTC.

The V gene is TRBV4-3, the J gene TRBJ2-2; no reliable D call. Germline CDR1 LGHNA, CDR2 YSLEER. There are 15 residues in the CDR3. V was clipped by 0 bases and J by 6 bases, with 11 bases between them. Written as DNA, the CDR3 is TGCGCCAGCAGCCAAGATGTCTCGGCTTCCGGGGAGCTGTTTTTT. Translating gives CASSQDVSASGELFF.

The chain carries TRBV24-1 and TRBJ2-1; 14 nucleotides align to TRBD2. The CDR3 covers 15 residues. V shed 10 bases, J shed 12 bases, and the junction held 13 bases outside the gene matches. CDR1 KGHDR and CDR2 SFDVKD come from the germline V gene. DNA for the CDR3: TGTGCCACGTCGCCCGGGACTAGCGGGAGAGGTGGGCAGTTCTTC. It yields the protein CATSPGTSGRGGQFF.

The V and J genes are TRBV6-1 and TRBJ1-5; D is unresolved. Germline CDR1 MNHNS, CDR2 SASEGT. CDR3 size: 16 residues. V was shortened by 1 base and J by 1 base, with 11 bases between the two germline ends. CDR3 bases: TGTGCCAGCAGTGAAGGTCAGTTTGTGAGCAATCAGCCCCAGCATTTT. It codes for CASSEGQFVSNQPQHF.

The V and J genes are TRBV4-3 and TRBJ1-2; TRBD1 agrees at 7 bases. The CDR3 totals 13 residues. V gave up 0 bases and J gave up 12 bases; unmatched junction bases: 7. Germline-derived CDR1 and CDR2 are LGHNA and YSLEER. The CDR3 nucleotides read TGCGCCAGCAGCCAAGATGGCAGGGGGGAGAACACCTTC. Residues: CASSQDGRGENTF.

V is TRBV29-1 and J is TRBJ2-1, with 7 nucleotides matching TRBD1. V was clipped by 3 bases and J by 3 bases; unmatched bases: 8. This CDR3 contains 15 residues. Germline V gives CDR1 SQVTM, CDR2 ANQGSEA. CDR3 DNA: TGCAGCGTTGAGACAGGGATAGGGGTCTACAATGAGCAGTTCTTC. Amino acids: CSVETGIGVYNEQFF.

V and J are TRBV5-1 and TRBJ2-7; perhaps D is TRBD1 or TRBD2 (7 bases each). The CDR3 is 15 residues long. Trimming shortened V by 0 bases and J by 7 bases, and 17 bases separated the two germline ends. In germline, CDR1 is SGHRS, CDR2 YFSETQ. The chain's CDR3 is CASSLAPGGDLEQYF. In nucleotides, the CDR3 is TGCGCCAGCAGCTTGGCCCCAGGGGGGGATTTGGAGCAGTACTTC.

This chain joins TRBV7-8 and TRBJ2-4; D uncertain. V shed 5 bases and J shed 0 bases, with 11 bases lying between them. The CDR3 sequence is 15 residues long. Looked up from germline, CDR1 is SGHVS and CDR2 is FQNEAQ. CDR3: CASSPPEVAKNIQYF. CDR3 DNA sequence: TGTGCCAGCAGCCCCCCAGAGGTAGCCAAAAACATTCAGTACTTC.

The rearrangement joins TRBV6-8 to TRBJ2-2; 8 bases are shared with TRBD1. The CDR3 is 13 residues long. The ends lost 7 bases at V and 6 bases at J; junction bases unmatched: 4. Per the germline V gene, CDR1 is MNHGY and CDR2 is SAAAGT. The CDR3 protein is CASIQTGAGELFF. In nucleotides, the CDR3 is TGTGCCAGCATCCAGACAGGGGCCGGGGAGCTGTTTTTT.

The chain links TRBV30 to TRBJ1-6; weak D call: TRBD1 (5 bases). The germline V gene has CDR1 GTSNPN and CDR2 SVGIG (reference sequence). V lost 2 bases to trimming and J lost 9 bases, with 11 bases between them. This CDR3 is built from 13 residues. In DNA form, the CDR3 reads TGTGCCTGGAGTCAGCAGGGTCGTTCACCCCTCCACTTT. Protein: CAWSQQGRSPLHF.

This sequence joins TRBV28 and TRBJ1-1; D gene uncertain. CDR3 length equals 13 residues. Germline assignment: CDR1 MDHEN and CDR2 SYDVKM. V shed 6 bases and J shed 1 base, with 9 bases lying between them. DNA of the CDR3: TGTGCCAGCAGGCCCGGGAGGAACACTGAAGCTTTCTTT. Translating gives CASRPGRNTEAFF.